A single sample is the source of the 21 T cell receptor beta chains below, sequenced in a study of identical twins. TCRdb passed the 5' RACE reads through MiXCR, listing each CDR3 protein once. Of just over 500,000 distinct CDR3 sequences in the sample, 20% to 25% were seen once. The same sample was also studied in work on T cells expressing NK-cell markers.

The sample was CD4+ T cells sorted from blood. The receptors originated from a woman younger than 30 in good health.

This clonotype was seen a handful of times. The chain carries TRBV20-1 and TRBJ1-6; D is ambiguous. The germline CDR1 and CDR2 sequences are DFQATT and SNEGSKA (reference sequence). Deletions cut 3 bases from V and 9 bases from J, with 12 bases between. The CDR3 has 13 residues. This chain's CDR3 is CSARNAGISPLHF. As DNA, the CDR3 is TGCAGTGCTAGGAATGCGGGAATTTCACCCCTCCACTTT.

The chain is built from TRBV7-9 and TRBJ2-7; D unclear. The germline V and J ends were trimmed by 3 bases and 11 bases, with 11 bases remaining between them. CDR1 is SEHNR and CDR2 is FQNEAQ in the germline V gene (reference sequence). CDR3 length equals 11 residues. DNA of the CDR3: TGTGCCAGCAGCTTTTATGGCAGTGAGTACTTC. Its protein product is CASSFYGSEYF.

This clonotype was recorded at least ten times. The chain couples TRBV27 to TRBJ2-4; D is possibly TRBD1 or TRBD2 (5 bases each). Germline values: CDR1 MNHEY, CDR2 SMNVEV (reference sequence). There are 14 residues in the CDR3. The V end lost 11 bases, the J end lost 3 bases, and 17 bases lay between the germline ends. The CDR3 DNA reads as TGTGCCCCGCGAAGGGCGAGGGGCAAAAACATTCAGTACTTC. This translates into CAPRRARGKNIQYF.

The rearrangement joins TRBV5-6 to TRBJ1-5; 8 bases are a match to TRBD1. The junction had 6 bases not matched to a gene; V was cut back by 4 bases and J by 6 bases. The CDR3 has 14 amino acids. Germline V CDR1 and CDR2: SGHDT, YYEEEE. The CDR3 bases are TGTGCCAGCAGCCTGGACAGGGAGGGTCAGCCCCAGCATTTT. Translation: CASSLDREGQPQHF. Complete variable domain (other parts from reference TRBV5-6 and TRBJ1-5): DAGVTQSPTHLIKTRGQQVTLRCSPKSGHDTVSWYQQALGQGPQFIFQYYEEEERQRGNFPDRFSGHQFPNYSSELNVNALLLGDSALYLCASSLDREGQPQHFGDGTRLSIL.

The CDR3 DNA sequence: TGTGCCAGCAGCCAAGTAGGGGGGAGTCCGTACGAGCAGTACTTC. It encodes CASSQVGGSPYEQYF. The J gene is TRBJ2-7, the V gene TRBV14; D may match TRBD1 or TRBD2 (6 bases each). The V gene lost 1 base and the J gene lost 4 bases, with 14 bases spanning the gap. Looked up from germline, CDR1 is SGHDN and CDR2 is FVKESK. This CDR3 has 15 residues. Combining the CDR3 with reference TRBV14 and TRBJ2-7 gives the whole variable domain EAGVTQFPSHSVIEKGQTVTLRCDPISGHDNLYWYRRVMGKEIKFLLHFVKESKQDESGMPNNRFLAERTGGTYSTLKVQPAELEDSGVYFCASSQVGGSPYEQYFGPGTRLTVT.

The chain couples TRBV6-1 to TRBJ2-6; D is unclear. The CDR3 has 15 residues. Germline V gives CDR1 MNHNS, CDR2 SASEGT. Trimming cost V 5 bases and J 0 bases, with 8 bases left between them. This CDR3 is CASSHIPSGANVLTF. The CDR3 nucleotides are TGTGCCAGCAGTCATATCCCCTCTGGGGCCAACGTCCTGACTTTC.

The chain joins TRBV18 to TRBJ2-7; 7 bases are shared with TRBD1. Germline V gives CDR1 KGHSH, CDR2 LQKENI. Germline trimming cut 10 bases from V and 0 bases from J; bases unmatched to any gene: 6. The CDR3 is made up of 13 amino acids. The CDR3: CATTGTDSYEQYF. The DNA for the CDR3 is TGTGCCACCACAGGGACAGACTCCTACGAGCAGTACTTC.

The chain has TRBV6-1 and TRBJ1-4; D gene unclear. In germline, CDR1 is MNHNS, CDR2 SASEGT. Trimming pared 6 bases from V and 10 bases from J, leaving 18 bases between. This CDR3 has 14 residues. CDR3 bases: TGTGCCAGCAGCGCAGCACCAATGAACGGAAAACTGTTTTTT. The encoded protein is CASSAAPMNGKLFF.

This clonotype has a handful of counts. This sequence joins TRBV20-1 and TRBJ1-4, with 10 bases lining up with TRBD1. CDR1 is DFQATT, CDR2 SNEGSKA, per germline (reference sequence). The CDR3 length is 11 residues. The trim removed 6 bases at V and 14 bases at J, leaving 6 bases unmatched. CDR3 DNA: TGCAGTGCCTCCGGGACAGGGGTTCTGTTTTTT. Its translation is CSASGTGVLFF.

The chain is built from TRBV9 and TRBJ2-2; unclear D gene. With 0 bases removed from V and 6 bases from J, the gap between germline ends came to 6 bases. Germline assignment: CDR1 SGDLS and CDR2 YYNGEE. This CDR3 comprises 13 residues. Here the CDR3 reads CASSVDLPGELFF. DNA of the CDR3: TGTGCCAGCAGCGTAGATCTCCCCGGGGAGCTGTTTTTT.

The CDR3 nucleotides read TGTGCCAGCATTAGGGAGCGGGGGATTACCTACGAGCAGTACTTC. Amino acid sequence: CASIRERGITYEQYF. The gene calls are TRBV6-5 and TRBJ2-7, with 8 bases aligning to TRBD2. There are 15 residues in the CDR3. Trimming cost V 7 bases and J 2 bases; bases outside gene matches: 10. Looked up from germline, CDR1 is MNHEY and CDR2 is SVGAGI.

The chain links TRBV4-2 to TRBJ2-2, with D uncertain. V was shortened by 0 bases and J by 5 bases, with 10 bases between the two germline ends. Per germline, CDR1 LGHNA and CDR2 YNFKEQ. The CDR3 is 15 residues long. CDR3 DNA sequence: TGTGCCAGCAGCCAAGAGGGCGGCGGAACCGGGGAGCTGTTTTTT. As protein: CASSQEGGGTGELFF.

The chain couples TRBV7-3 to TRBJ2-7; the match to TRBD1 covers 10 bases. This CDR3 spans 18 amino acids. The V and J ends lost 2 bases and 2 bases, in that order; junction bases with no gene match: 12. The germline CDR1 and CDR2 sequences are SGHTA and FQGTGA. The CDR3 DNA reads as TGTGCCAGCAGCTTAGGCGGGGCACGGACAGGGGGGACCTACGAGCAGTACTTC. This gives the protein CASSLGGARTGGTYEQYF.

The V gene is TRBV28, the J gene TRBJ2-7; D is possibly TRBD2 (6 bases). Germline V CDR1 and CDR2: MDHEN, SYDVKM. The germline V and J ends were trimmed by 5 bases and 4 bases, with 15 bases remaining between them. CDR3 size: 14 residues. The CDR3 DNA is TGTGCCAGCAGTCCCTCCCGCGGGACGTACGAGCAGTACTTC. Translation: CASSPSRGTYEQYF.

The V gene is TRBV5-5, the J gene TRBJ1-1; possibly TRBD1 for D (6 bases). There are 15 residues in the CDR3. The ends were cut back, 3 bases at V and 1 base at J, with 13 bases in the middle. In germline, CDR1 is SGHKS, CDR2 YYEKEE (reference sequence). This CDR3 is CASSSFAGQNTEAFF. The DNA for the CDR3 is TGTGCCAGCAGCTCCTTTGCGGGACAGAACACTGAAGCTTTCTTT.

CDR3 sequence reads: CASSLLAGHNDSYEQYF. The CDR3, as DNA: TGTGCCAGCAGCCTACTAGCGGGTCATAACGATTCCTACGAGCAGTACTTC. V gene TRBV5-7 combines with J gene TRBJ2-7; 9 nucleotides line up with TRBD2. TRBV5-7 is noted as an ORF with a role that remains uncertain. V was clipped by 4 bases and J by 1 base; unmatched bases: 12. This CDR3 is 17 amino acids long.

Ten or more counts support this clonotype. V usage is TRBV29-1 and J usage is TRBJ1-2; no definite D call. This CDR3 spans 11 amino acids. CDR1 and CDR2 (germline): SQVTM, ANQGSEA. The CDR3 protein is CSTTINYGYTF. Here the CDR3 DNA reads TGCAGTACAACCATAAACTATGGCTACACCTTC.

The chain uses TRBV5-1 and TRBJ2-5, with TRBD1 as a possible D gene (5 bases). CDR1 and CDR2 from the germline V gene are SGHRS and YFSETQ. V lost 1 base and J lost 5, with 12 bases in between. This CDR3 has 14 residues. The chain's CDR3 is CASSLTGIGETQYF. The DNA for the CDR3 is TGCGCCAGCAGCTTGACAGGAATCGGGGAGACCCAGTACTTC.

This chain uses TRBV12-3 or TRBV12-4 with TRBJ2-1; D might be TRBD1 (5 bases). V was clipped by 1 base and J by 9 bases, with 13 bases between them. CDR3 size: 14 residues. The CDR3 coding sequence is TGTGCCAGCAGTTTAGGCAGGGTTTTGGGTGAGCAGTTCTTC. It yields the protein CASSLGRVLGEQFF.

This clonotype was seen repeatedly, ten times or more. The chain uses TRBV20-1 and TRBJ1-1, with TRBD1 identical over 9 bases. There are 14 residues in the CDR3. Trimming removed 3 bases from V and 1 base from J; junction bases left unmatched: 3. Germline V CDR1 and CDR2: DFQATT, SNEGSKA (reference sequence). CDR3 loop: CSARKQGANTEAFF. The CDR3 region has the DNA TGCAGTGCTAGGAAACAGGGGGCGAACACTGAAGCTTTCTTT.

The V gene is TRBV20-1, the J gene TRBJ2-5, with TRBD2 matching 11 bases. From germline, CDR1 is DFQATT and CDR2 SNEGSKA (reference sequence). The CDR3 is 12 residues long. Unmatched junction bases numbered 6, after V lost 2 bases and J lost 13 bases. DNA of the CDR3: TGCAGTGCTAGACTAGCGGGAGGTCCACGGTACTTC. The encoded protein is CSARLAGGPRYF.